This T cell receptor (beta chain) was recorded in a study of CD8 T cells in ankylosing spondylitis. Findings and caveats of the study: Disease-linked clones reportedly showed significant enrichment in matched ankylosing spondylitis synovial fluid.

This clonotype has a count of ten or more. Its antigen is not known. This CDR3 is 17 amino acids long. V lost 2 bases, J lost 0 bases, and 10 bases stayed unmatched. Germline-derived CDR1 and CDR2 are LGHNA and YNFKEQ. From the 5' RACE reads, TCRdb called clonotypes with MiXCR, one entry per CDR3 protein. Of under 150,000 distinct CDR3 sequences listed, about an eighth are singletons. The rearrangement links TRBV4-2 to TRBJ2-7; 7 bases match TRBD2. This clonotype was sampled from a female donor with ankylosing spondylitis or in good health (not recorded which). Sequences were obtained from blood, either unsorted or a sorted T cell fraction (not recorded which). CDR3 DNA sequence: TGTGCCAGCAGCCAACCCGGGAGGACTTCGAGCTCCTACGAGCAGTACTTC. This translates into CASSQPGRTSSSYEQYF.